This T cell receptor (beta chain) comes out of a study of blood T cell repertoires in COVID-19. Unmatched junction bases numbered 9, after V lost 4 bases and J lost 0 bases. The CDR3 runs 19 residues. Per the germline V gene, CDR1 is MNHEY and CDR2 is SVGEGT. Participant-given clinical history determined each cohort assignment. Using immunoSEQ multiplex PCR, the repertoire was profiled, and TCRdb retains in-frame clones only, with some absent. Of roughly 250,000 clones detected, about nine tenths appear once; the ten largest clones hold 0.95% to 1.5%. The origin of this receptor is a human donor in a cohort exposed to, infected with or recovered from COVID-19 (not recorded which). The donor label of this sample is uncertain. The source material was PBMCs or T cells enriched from blood (not recorded which). V usage is TRBV6-2 or TRBV6-3 and J usage is TRBJ2-3; TRBD2 agrees at 14 bases. CDR3: CASSSLRLAGGPSTDTQYF. CDR3 in DNA: TGTGCCAGCAGTTCCTTGCGACTAGCGGGGGGGCCGAGCACAGATACGCAGTATTTT.